These 25 T cell receptor beta chains originate from one sample sequenced in a study of T cells in Graves' hyperthyroidism and ophthalmopathy. Amplified TCR beta CDR3 regions derived from RNA transcripts. With the HTBI primer set, the TCR CDR3 went through a first round of RT-PCR. TCRdb used MiXCR to reprocess the multiplex PCR reads, holding one entry per CDR3 protein. The sample shows 700,000 to 950,000 distinct CDR3 sequences, roughly a third of them seen only once. Sequenced input: blood. The receptors here all came from a woman aged 35 to 49 with Graves' hyperthyroidism.

This sequence joins TRBV19 and TRBJ1-5; D is uncertain. The CDR3 consists of 15 residues. Trimming pared 3 bases from V and 0 bases from J, leaving 9 bases between. CDR1 and CDR2 from the germline V gene are LNHDA and SQIVND (reference sequence). The CDR3, as DNA: TGTGCCAGTAGTATTAAGGGTTATAGCAATCAGCCCCAGCATTTT. Residues: CASSIKGYSNQPQHF.

V and J are TRBV5-4 and TRBJ1-5, with a possible D match to TRBD1 (5 bases). The CDR3 has 15 amino acids. The V gene lost 0 bases and the J gene lost 11 bases, with 18 bases spanning the gap. Per germline, CDR1 SGHNT and CDR2 YYREEE (reference sequence). The CDR3 nucleotides are TGTGCCAGCAGCTTGGAGGGCCCGAGGGGAGAGACCCAGCATTTT. It codes for CASSLEGPRGETQHF.

At least ten counts were recorded for this clonotype. V is TRBV20-1 and J is TRBJ1-6; no clear D gene. CDR1 DFQATT and CDR2 SNEGSKA come from the germline V gene (reference sequence). The CDR3 contains 16 residues. Deletions cut 0 bases from V and 0 bases from J, with 9 bases between. In DNA, the CDR3 is TGCAGTGCTAGAGATCGTGGCCGCTCCTATAATTCACCCCTCCACTTT. It encodes CSARDRGRSYNSPLHF.

The V and J genes are TRBV7-2 and TRBJ1-1; D perhaps matches TRBD1 (5 bases). From germline, CDR1 is SGHTA and CDR2 FQGNSA. The CDR3 runs to 15 residues. V dropped 4 bases and J dropped 1 base, with 13 bases sitting between them. In DNA, the CDR3 is TGTGCCAGCAGCTCGGGTCGGGGGGAGAACACTGAAGCTTTCTTT. It is translated as CASSSGRGENTEAFF.

On this clonotype: A much bigger clone sits one base away, suggesting this may be a read error. The rearrangement links TRBV20-1 to TRBJ1-1; possibly TRBD1 for D (6 bases). V gave up 5 bases and J gave up 8 bases, with 12 bases separating them. The germline gives CDR1 DFQATT, CDR2 SNEGSKA (reference sequence). This CDR3 comprises 11 residues. The CDR3 is CSAAQGLEAFF. The CDR3 bases are TGCAGTGCTGCCCAGGGGCTCGAAGCTTTCTTT.

This clonotype was found once. V gene TRBV6-2 or TRBV6-3 combines with J gene TRBJ2-2; D uncertain. The V and J ends lost 10 bases and 1 base respectively, with 22 bases between them. Germline V lookup: CDR1 MNHEY, CDR2 SVGEGT. The CDR3 is 17 amino acids. CDR3 nucleotide sequence: TGTGCCACCTCAACGGAGACCGAACCATTGAACACCGGGGAGCTGTTTTTT. It yields the protein CATSTETEPLNTGELFF.

The V gene is TRBV20-1, the J gene TRBJ2-5, with 8 positions matching TRBD1. The V and J ends lost 3 bases and 2 bases, in that order; junction bases with no gene match: 17. Germline V gene sequence: CDR1 DFQATT, CDR2 SNEGSKA (reference sequence). The CDR3 contains 18 residues. The CDR3, as DNA: TGCAGTGCTAGTTACCCGCCGGGACAGGAAGCGGTACAAGAGACCCAGTACTTC. This gives the protein CSASYPPGQEAVQETQYF.

Comments on this clonotype: A read error may be the cause here, since a much bigger clone is one base away. This chain joins TRBV9 and TRBJ1-1, with 7 bases lining up with TRBD1. The CDR3 extends over 14 amino acids. CDR1 and CDR2 from the germline V gene are SGDLS and YYNGEE. CDR3 DNA: TGTGCCGGCAGCGTCGGGACAGCGAACACTGAAGCTTTCTTT. Translation: CAGSVGTANTEAFF.

This clonotype has a single count. The chain links TRBV6-5 to TRBJ1-2; TRBD1 aligns across 8 bases. CDR3 length: 17 amino acids. V shed 0 bases, J shed 7 bases, and the junction held 13 bases outside the gene matches. Germline CDR1 reads MNHEY; CDR2 reads SVGAGI. The chain's CDR3 is CASSYSARAGGYGGYTF. In DNA, the CDR3 is TGTGCCAGCAGTTACTCCGCCAGGGCAGGGGGCTACGGTGGCTACACCTTC.

V usage is TRBV2 and J usage is TRBJ1-5; D uncertain. The V end was cut by 3 bases, the J end by 6 bases, with 9 bases between. From germline, CDR1 is SNHLY and CDR2 FYNNEI. The CDR3 totals 13 residues. This CDR3 reads CASSEGGRQPQHF. The DNA for the CDR3 is TGTGCCAGCAGTGAGGGAGGGCGTCAGCCCCAGCATTTT.

This clonotype came up a few times. This chain connects TRBV9 to TRBJ1-2; D is ambiguous. Trimming cost V 3 bases and J 4 bases, with 10 bases left between them. The germline gives CDR1 SGDLS, CDR2 YYNGEE. The CDR3 length is 13 residues. CDR3 loop: CASSDDMGYGYTF. CDR3 nucleotides: TGTGCCAGCAGCGACGATATGGGCTATGGCTACACCTTC.

Turning to this clonotype: The conserved closing phenylalanine or tryptophan is absent in this CDR3, likely reflecting a read error. This chain links TRBV4-3 with TRBJ1-5; the D gene is possibly TRBD1 (5 bases). Trimming shortened V by 2 bases and J by 5 bases, and 13 bases separated the two germline ends. Germline V gene sequence: CDR1 LGHNA, CDR2 YSLEER. The CDR3 runs to 15 residues. The CDR3 DNA reads as TGCGCCAGCAGCCAAAACCCAGGGTTGGATCAGCCCCAGCATCTT. Amino acid sequence: CASSQNPGLDQPQHL.

The chain recombines TRBV7-2 with TRBJ1-6, with D perhaps matching TRBD1 (6 bases). V gave up 3 bases and J gave up 5 bases, with 14 bases separating them. CDR3 length: 16 residues. CDR1 is SGHTA, CDR2 FQGNSA, per germline. The CDR3 here is CASSLGTIPHNSPLHF. The DNA for the CDR3 is TGTGCCAGCAGCTTGGGGACAATCCCCCATAATTCACCCCTCCACTTT.

This clonotype was seen many times. The V call is TRBV7-9, the J call TRBJ1-3; D call uncertain. The germline CDR1 and CDR2 sequences are SEHNR and FQNEAQ (reference sequence). Trimming took off 4 bases at V and 0 bases at J, with 16 bases between the two ends. The CDR3 totals 17 residues. CDR3 in DNA: TGTGCCAGCAGCTCAACAAATATCGTGGTCTCTGGAAACACCATATATTTT. It translates to CASSSTNIVVSGNTIYF. Based on the CDR3 plus reference TRBV7-9 and TRBJ1-3, the full variable domain is DTGVSQNPRHKITKRGQNVTFRCDPISEHNRLYWYRQTLGQGPEFLTYFQNEAQLEKSRLLSDRFSAERPKGSFSTLEIQRTEQGDSAMYLCASSSTNIVVSGNTIYFGEGSWLTVV.

In its sample, this clonotype was seen many times. V is TRBV29-1 and J is TRBJ1-1, with 7 positions matching TRBD1. The germline V gene has CDR1 SQVTM and CDR2 ANQGSEA. Trimming at V came to 6 bases and at J to 2 bases, leaving 3 bases not matched to a gene. The CDR3 runs to 12 residues. CDR3 nucleotides: TGCAGCGTGAGGGGGCGAAACACTGAAGCTTTCTTT. This sequence encodes CSVRGRNTEAFF. Filled out from reference TRBV29-1 and TRBJ1-1, the complete variable domain reads SAVISQKPSRDICQRGTSLTIQCQVDSQVTMMFWYRQQPGQSLTLIATANQGSEATYESGFVIDKFPISRPNLTFSTLTVSNMSPEDSSIYLCSVRGRNTEAFFGQGTRLTVV.

The chain recombines TRBV29-1 with TRBJ1-2, with 7 bases lining up with TRBD1. The CDR3 spans 14 residues. The J segment lost 2 bases and the V segment lost 6 bases, leaving 9 bases of the junction unmatched. The germline CDR1 and CDR2 sequences are SQVTM and ANQGSEA. The CDR3 DNA follows: TGCAGCGTCGCAGAGGGCAGGGGGAACTATGGCTACACCTTC. This sequence encodes CSVAEGRGNYGYTF.

This rearrangement joins TRBV6-1 to TRBJ1-1; D is unresolved. Germline loops: CDR1 MNHNS, CDR2 SASEGT. V was trimmed by 5 bases and J by 3 bases, leaving 13 bases between them. The CDR3 totals 14 residues. The CDR3 coding sequence is TGTGCCAGCAGTCCCGGGAGGTGGGACACTGAAGCTTTCTTT. Residues: CASSPGRWDTEAFF.

This chain links TRBV9 with TRBJ1-6; 8 bases align to TRBD1. This CDR3 is 11 amino acids long. V shed 4 bases, J shed 17 bases, and the junction held 5 bases outside the gene matches. Per the germline V gene, CDR1 is SGDLS and CDR2 is YYNGEE. In DNA, the CDR3 is TGTGCCAGCAGCTCGGACAGGGCATTCCACTTT. Translating gives CASSSDRAFHF.

This clonotype has a handful of counts. This chain links TRBV3-1 with TRBJ2-7; D is unclear. Germline assignment: CDR1 LGHDT and CDR2 YNNKEL (reference sequence). The V and J ends lost 1 base and 0 bases respectively, with 1 base between them. CDR3 size: 12 residues. DNA of the CDR3: TGTGCCAGCAGCCAAGCCTCCTACGAGCAGTACTTC. It encodes CASSQASYEQYF.

A single count supports this clonotype. The chain joins TRBV7-8 to TRBJ2-2; TRBD2 aligns across 7 bases. Germline CDR1 is SGHVS and CDR2 is FQNEAQ. V shed 11 bases, J shed 5 bases, and the junction held 8 bases outside the gene matches. The CDR3 covers 13 residues. The CDR3, as DNA: TGTGCCTGTGGCGGGAGTAGGACCGGGGAGCTGTTTTTT. This encodes CACGGSRTGELFF. Drawing the rest from reference TRBV7-8 and TRBJ2-2, the complete variable domain is GAGVSQSPRYKVAKRGQDVALRCDPISGHVSLFWYQQALGQGPEFLTYFQNEAQLDKSGLPSDRFFAERPEGSVSTLKIQRTQQEDSAVYLCACGGSRTGELFFGEGSRLTVL.

This clonotype came up a few times. This chain uses TRBV3-1 with TRBJ2-5; TRBD2 agrees at 11 bases. CDR1 and CDR2 from the germline V gene are LGHDT and YNNKEL (reference sequence). With V trimmed by 8 bases and J by 2 bases, 1 base remained unmatched. The CDR3 has 13 amino acids. The CDR3 loop is CASLAGGQETQYF. The DNA of the CDR3 is TGTGCCAGCCTAGCGGGGGGACAAGAGACCCAGTACTTC.

CDR3: CASSSSPVYGYTF. Written as DNA, the CDR3 is TGTGCCAGCAGTTCGTCTCCGGTCTATGGCTACACCTTC. The chain uses TRBV12-3 or TRBV12-4 and TRBJ1-2; the D is unclear. The germline V and J ends were trimmed by 4 bases and 4 bases, with 10 bases remaining between them. The CDR3 totals 13 residues.

This clonotype was seen at least ten times. V and J are TRBV20-1 and TRBJ1-5; 8 nucleotides line up with TRBD1. CDR3 length equals 13 residues. V lost 6 bases and J lost 7; bases outside the gene matches: 8. Germline V lookup: CDR1 DFQATT, CDR2 SNEGSKA (reference sequence). DNA of the CDR3: TGCAGTGCCGCAACAGGGGGAGGACAGCCCCAGCATTTT. This gives the protein CSAATGGGQPQHF.

The DNA of the CDR3 is TGTGCCAGCAGCTTAAATTCGGCGGGGGATAGCGGCTACACCTTC. Translating it yields CASSLNSAGDSGYTF. This chain connects TRBV7-9 to TRBJ1-2, with TRBD1 as a possible D gene (5 bases). The CDR3 has 15 amino acids. CDR1 is SEHNR and CDR2 is FQNEAQ in the germline V gene (reference sequence). The ends were cut back, 2 bases at V and 8 bases at J, with 18 bases in the middle.

In its sample, this clonotype was seen many times. This chain links TRBV20-1 with TRBJ1-1; 9 bases are a match to TRBD1. Germline V gene lookup returns CDR1 DFQATT and CDR2 SNEGSKA (reference sequence). The CDR3 consists of 16 residues. Trimming at V came to 5 bases and at J to 4 bases, leaving 14 bases not matched to a gene. The CDR3 sequence: CSARPGTGSVGTEAFF. The CDR3 coding sequence is TGCAGTGCTCGCCCTGGGACAGGGTCGGTTGGCACTGAAGCTTTCTTT.